The 24 T cell receptor beta chains given below trace back to one sample, sequenced in a study of blood T cell repertoires in COVID-19. Data came from immunoSEQ multiplex PCR; TCRdb stores just in-frame clones and leaves some out. The sample contains some 250,000 clones, roughly nine tenths of which appear only once. The sample taken for sequencing was peripheral blood. All receptors derive from a woman in her thirties with COVID-19, enrolled during active disease.

The chain links TRBV5-5 to TRBJ2-3, with a weak D call TRBD2 (6 bases). From germline, CDR1 is SGHKS and CDR2 YYEKEE (reference sequence). V was cut by 4 bases and J by 5 bases, with 17 bases left in between. The CDR3 totals 15 residues. CDR3 region: CASSPDSQGGDTQYF. CDR3 sequence (DNA): TGTGCCAGCAGCCCTGACAGCCAGGGAGGAGATACGCAGTATTTT.

This clone was detected once. The chain links TRBV21-1 to TRBJ2-7; TRBD2 is the table's D call, not checked against the DNA. TRBV21-1 is a pseudogene locus. The CDR3 loop spans 14 amino acids. CDR3 sequence: CASIFSGDSYEQYF. CDR3 DNA: TGTGCCAGCATTTTTAGCGGGGACTCCTACGAGCAGTACTTC.

The chain carries TRBV27 and TRBJ1-1, with D possibly TRBD1 on 5 matching bases. Trimming removed 8 bases from V and 4 bases from J, with 17 bases in between. The CDR3 loop spans 14 amino acids. Germline V CDR1 and CDR2: MNHEY, SMNVEV (reference sequence). CDR3 residues: CASGLGFRGTEAFF. CDR3 bases: TGTGCCAGCGGCCTAGGGTTTAGGGGCACTGAAGCTTTCTTT.

J is TRBJ2-3 and V is TRBV9; D is ambiguous. The germline V gene encodes CDR1 SGDLS and CDR2 YYNGEE. V lost 4 bases and J 0 bases, leaving 9 bases between the germline ends. CDR3 length: 14 amino acids. The CDR3 loop is CASSPRVSTDTQYF. The CDR3, as DNA: TGTGCCAGCAGCCCCCGAGTGAGCACAGATACGCAGTATTTT.

This rearrangement joins TRBV5-1 to TRBJ2-2; maybe TRBD2 (5 bases). This CDR3 contains 14 residues. Germline V gene lookup returns CDR1 SGHRS and CDR2 YFSETQ. V lost 3 bases, J lost 4 bases, and 10 bases lay in between. CDR3 bases: TGCGCCAGCAGCTGGACCAGCGGCACCGGGGAGCTGTTTTTT. Translated, it gives CASSWTSGTGELFF.

This chain joins TRBV9 and TRBJ2-7; 8 positions agree with TRBD2. The germline CDR1 and CDR2 sequences are SGDLS and YYNGEE. V was pared by 0 bases and J by 5 bases, with 7 bases of the junction left unmatched. The CDR3 length is 15 residues. CDR3 nucleotides: TGTGCCAGCAGCGTAGTCGGGGGGGCCCCCAACGAGCAGTACTTC. This encodes CASSVVGGAPNEQYF.

The V gene is TRBV5-5, the J gene TRBJ1-6; no reliable D call. The CDR3 covers 14 residues. Per germline, CDR1 SGHKS and CDR2 YYEKEE (reference sequence). With 1 base removed from V and 6 bases from J, the gap between germline ends came to 8 bases. The CDR3 is CASSLLSVNSPLHF. The CDR3 region has the DNA TGTGCCAGCAGCTTGCTATCTGTTAATTCACCCCTCCACTTT.

The table lists this clone with a few counts. The chain employs TRBV27 and TRBJ1-2, with a weak D call TRBD1 (6 bases). Trimming took off 6 bases at V and 3 bases at J, with 8 bases between the two ends. Germline V gene data show CDR1 as MNHEY and CDR2 as SMNVEV (reference sequence). The CDR3 sequence is 12 residues long. In DNA form, the CDR3 reads TGTGCCAGCAGGGGACAAGACTATGGCTACACCTTC. It yields the protein CASRGQDYGYTF.

This rearrangement joins TRBV10-2 to TRBJ2-2; D not certain. The CDR3 runs 17 residues. Germline values: CDR1 WSHSY, CDR2 SAAADI. V shed 0 bases and J shed 2 bases, with 13 bases lying between them. The CDR3 loop reads CASSESRDSLNTGELFF. The CDR3 nucleotides are TGCGCCAGCAGTGAGTCGAGAGATAGCCTTAACACCGGGGAGCTGTTTTTT.

V gene TRBV6-5 combines with J gene TRBJ2-3; tentative D call: TRBD2 (6 bases). This CDR3 has 14 amino acids. Trimming left V 3 bases short and J 6 bases short, with 13 bases between. Germline V gene lookup returns CDR1 MNHEY and CDR2 SVGAGI. CDR3 coding DNA: TGTGCCAGCAGTTATTTCGGGGGTGGGGATACGCAGTATTTT. Translated, it gives CASSYFGGGDTQYF.

This chain joins TRBV29-1 and TRBJ2-3; 9 bases line up with TRBD2. Germline values: CDR1 SQVTM, CDR2 ANQGSEA. The CDR3 contains 15 residues. Trimming cost V 3 bases and J 0 bases; bases outside gene matches: 4. The DNA for the CDR3 is TGCAGCGTTGAGCCCGGACTAGCGAGCACAGATACGCAGTATTTT. It is translated as CSVEPGLASTDTQYF.

The sample holds one count of this clone. This rearrangement joins TRBV6-4 to TRBJ2-5; 12 bases line up with TRBD2. V shed 4 bases and J 5 bases; nucleotides not matched to a gene: 11. The CDR3 spans 17 residues. Germline V gene lookup returns CDR1 MRHNA and CDR2 SNTAGT. The CDR3: CASSVEASGGASETQYF. The CDR3, as DNA: TGTGCCAGCAGTGTGGAGGCTAGCGGGGGGGCCAGTGAGACCCAGTACTTC.

The gene calls are TRBV7-7 and TRBJ2-2, with a possible D match to TRBD1 (6 bases). The germline V gene encodes CDR1 SSHAT and CDR2 FNYEAQ (reference sequence). The CDR3 totals 14 residues. Trimming pared 4 bases from V and 1 base from J, leaving 7 bases between. CDR3: CASSSQGNTGELFF. The CDR3 DNA is TGTGCCAGCAGCTCACAGGGGAACACCGGGGAGCTGTTTTTT.

The chain has TRBV11-2 and TRBJ2-3, with D possibly being TRBD2 (6 bases). Between the trimmed V and J ends, which lost 3 bases and 1 base, there was a span of 11 bases. Germline CDR1 and CDR2: SGHAT and FQNNGV. This CDR3 is 15 amino acids long. The DNA for the CDR3 is TGTGCCAGCAGCTTCTTGGGGGGAGGCACAGATACGCAGTATTTT. It specifies CASSFLGGGTDTQYF.

The chain is built from TRBV19 and TRBJ1-4; D unclear. Germline lookup yields CDR1 LNHDA and CDR2 SQIVND (reference sequence). This CDR3 has 16 residues. Deletions cut 5 bases from V and 3 bases from J, with 16 bases between. CDR3: CASSFFGVSANEKLFF. CDR3 in DNA: TGTGCCAGTAGTTTTTTCGGGGTTTCAGCTAATGAAAAACTGTTTTTT.

The chain uses TRBV2 and TRBJ2-7; 8 bases line up with TRBD1. CDR1 and CDR2 (germline): SNHLY, FYNNEI. The length of the CDR3 is 14 residues. V shed 3 bases and J 9 bases; nucleotides not matched to a gene: 10. The CDR3 DNA is TGTGCCAGCAGTGACCCGGACAGGGACCCTAGGCAGTACTTC. This codes for CASSDPDRDPRQYF.

The V call is TRBV29-1, the J call TRBJ2-7; D gene uncertain. Germline V gene sequence: CDR1 SQVTM, CDR2 ANQGSEA. Deletions cut 0 bases from V and 3 bases from J, with 3 bases between. This CDR3 spans 11 amino acids. This chain's CDR3 is CSVEDIYEQYF. CDR3 DNA sequence: TGCAGCGTTGAAGACATCTACGAGCAGTACTTC.

This chain connects TRBV2 to TRBJ1-5; D remains unclear. The CDR3 runs to 12 residues. Trimming shortened V by 3 bases and J by 4 bases, and 4 bases separated the two germline ends. In germline, CDR1 is SNHLY, CDR2 FYNNEI. Here the CDR3 reads CASSEENQPQHF. The CDR3 DNA reads TGTGCCAGCAGTGAGGAGAATCAGCCCCAGCATTTT.

For the CDR3, the DNA is TGCAGTGCTAGTTCCCAAACAGGGTTACCGAACACCGGGGAGCTGTTTTTT. Encoded protein: CSASSQTGLPNTGELFF. The rearrangement uses TRBV20-1 and TRBJ2-2, with D perhaps TRBD1 (6 bases). From germline, CDR1 is DFQATT and CDR2 SNEGSKA (reference sequence). CDR3 size: 17 residues. Deletions cut 3 bases from V and 0 bases from J, with 17 bases between.

The rearrangement uses TRBV19 and TRBJ1-5; tentative D call: TRBD1 (5 bases). The germline V and J ends were trimmed by 0 bases and 6 bases, with 9 bases remaining between them. The CDR3 is made up of 14 amino acids. Germline V gene lookup returns CDR1 LNHDA and CDR2 SQIVND (reference sequence). The CDR3 loop is CASSIDSTGQPQHF. The CDR3 coding sequence is TGTGCCAGTAGTATAGATTCCACAGGTCAGCCCCAGCATTTT. Full variable domain (rest looked up from reference TRBV19 and TRBJ1-5): DGGITQSPKYLFRKEGQNVTLSCEQNLNHDAMYWYRQDPGQGLRLIYYSQIVNDFQKGDIAEGYSVSREKKESFPLTVTSAQKNPTAFYLCASSIDSTGQPQHFGDGTRLSIL.

This chain joins TRBV6-5 and TRBJ2-1, with a weak D call TRBD2 (6 bases). Germline V lookup: CDR1 MNHEY, CDR2 SVGAGI. V was shortened by 6 bases and J by 7 bases, with 19 bases between the two germline ends. This CDR3 has 15 amino acids. The CDR3 here is CASSDRGKVGNEQFF. The CDR3 region has the DNA TGTGCCAGCAGCGACCGGGGGAAGGTCGGAAATGAGCAGTTCTTC.

This clone occurred once. The V call is TRBV27, the J call TRBJ1-1; TRBD1 agrees at 7 bases. Germline trimming cut 6 bases from V and 7 bases from J; bases unmatched to any gene: 11. From germline, CDR1 is MNHEY and CDR2 SMNVEV (reference sequence). The CDR3 extends over 14 amino acids. The CDR3 region is CASSPTGWGLEAFF. CDR3 nucleotides: TGTGCCAGCAGCCCGACAGGGTGGGGACTTGAAGCTTTCTTT.

The chain uses TRBV3-1 (or the pseudogene TRBV3-2) and TRBJ2-2; 11 bases align to TRBD2. The trim removed 4 bases at V and 6 bases at J, leaving 10 bases unmatched. This CDR3 comprises 17 residues. The germline V gene has CDR1 LGHDT and CDR2 YNNKEL (reference sequence). The DNA of the CDR3 is TGTGCCAGCAGCCCAACCCAGACTAGCGGGGTATCCGGGGAGCTGTTTTTT. Translating it yields CASSPTQTSGVSGELFF.

The V and J genes are TRBV5-6 and TRBJ1-2; D gene unclear. The CDR3 is 12 amino acids. The germline V gene has CDR1 SGHDT and CDR2 YYEEEE. V lost 5 bases and J 8 bases, leaving 13 bases between the germline ends. CDR3 DNA sequence: TGTGCCAGCAGTATACAGAGCCAGGGCTACACCTTC. Amino acids: CASSIQSQGYTF. Using reference TRBV5-6 and TRBJ1-2 for the parts outside the CDR3, the full variable domain is DAGVTQSPTHLIKTRGQQVTLRCSPKSGHDTVSWYQQALGQGPQFIFQYYEEEERQRGNFPDRFSGHQFPNYSSELNVNALLLGDSALYLCASSIQSQGYTFGSGTRLTVV.